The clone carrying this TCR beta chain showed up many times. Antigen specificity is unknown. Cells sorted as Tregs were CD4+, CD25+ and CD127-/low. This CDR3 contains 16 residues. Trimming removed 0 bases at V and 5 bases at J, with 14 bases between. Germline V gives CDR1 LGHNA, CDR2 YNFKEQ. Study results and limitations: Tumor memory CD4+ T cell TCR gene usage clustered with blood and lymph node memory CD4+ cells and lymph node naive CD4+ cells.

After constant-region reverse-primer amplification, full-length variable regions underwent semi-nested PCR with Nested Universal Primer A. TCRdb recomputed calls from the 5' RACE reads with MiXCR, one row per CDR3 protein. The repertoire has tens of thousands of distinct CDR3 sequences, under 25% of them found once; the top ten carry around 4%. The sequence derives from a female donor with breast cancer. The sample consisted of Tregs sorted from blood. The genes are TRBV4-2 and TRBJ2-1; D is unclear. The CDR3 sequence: CASSQDSSPANNEQFF. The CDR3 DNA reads TGTGCCAGCAGCCAAGATAGTTCTCCAGCGAACAATGAGCAGTTCTTC.